Following are 30 T cell receptor beta chains from one sample sequenced in a study of blood T cell repertoires in COVID-19. TCRdb's copy holds only in-frame clones and misses some; the assay was immunoSEQ multiplex PCR. The sample includes more than 200,000 clones, over 80% of them seen just once. Material for sequencing was PBMCs or T cells enriched from blood (not recorded which). Source of these receptors: a woman in her twenties or thirties who had been exposed to COVID-19.

This clone came up once. This chain connects TRBV5-1 to TRBJ1-1; perhaps TRBD1 as D (6 bases). Germline values: CDR1 SGHRS, CDR2 YFSETQ. The CDR3 loop spans 14 amino acids. V gave up 4 bases and J gave up 2 bases, with 12 bases separating them. In DNA form, the CDR3 reads TGCGCCAGCAGCCAGCAGACAGGTAACACTGAAGCTTTCTTT. This translates into CASSQQTGNTEAFF.

CDR3 DNA sequence: TGTGCCAGCAGCTTCCGGGACAGGGACCCCAATCAGCCCCAGCATTTT. Its protein is CASSFRDRDPNQPQHF. The J gene is TRBJ1-5, the V gene TRBV11-3; 9 nucleotides line up with TRBD1. V trimming: 3 bases; J trimming: 3 bases; junction bases outside the gene matches: 6. The length of the CDR3 is 16 residues. CDR1 is SGHNT and CDR2 is YENEEA in the germline V gene.

The rearrangement joins TRBV12-3 or TRBV12-4 to TRBJ1-2; 8 bases match TRBD1. V lost 6 bases and J lost 4; bases outside the gene matches: 4. This CDR3 contains 13 residues. This CDR3 reads CASSSTGGYGYTF. Written as DNA, the CDR3 is TGTGCCAGCAGCAGTACAGGGGGCTATGGCTACACCTTC.

The chain joins TRBV2 to TRBJ2-1; D perhaps matches TRBD2 (5 bases). The V end lost 7 bases, the J end lost 4 bases, and 14 bases lay between the germline ends. Germline lookup yields CDR1 SNHLY and CDR2 FYNNEI. This CDR3 has 14 residues. CDR3 sequence reads: CASNKQTSYNEQFF. For the CDR3, the DNA is TGTGCCAGCAATAAACAAACTAGTTACAATGAGCAGTTCTTC.

The chain uses TRBV5-6 and TRBJ2-5; 12 positions match TRBD2. Germline trimming cut 3 bases from V and 5 bases from J; bases unmatched to any gene: 8. Germline assignment: CDR1 SGHDT and CDR2 YYEEEE. The CDR3 spans 16 residues. The CDR3: CASSSPRLAGVETQYF. In nucleotides, the CDR3 is TGTGCCAGCAGCTCCCCCAGACTAGCGGGAGTTGAGACCCAGTACTTC.

CDR3 DNA sequence: TGCGCCAGCAGCTCGGGACAGTTCAACTATGGCTACACCTTC. Encoded protein: CASSSGQFNYGYTF. The rearrangement joins TRBV5-1 to TRBJ1-2; 7 bases are shared with TRBD1. The trim removed 3 bases at V and 2 bases at J, leaving 4 bases unmatched. This CDR3 is 14 amino acids long. Germline V gives CDR1 SGHRS, CDR2 YFSETQ. The full variable domain, its missing parts supplied by reference TRBV5-1 and TRBJ1-2, is KAGVTQTPRYLIKTRGQQVTLSCSPISGHRSVSWYQQTPGQGLQFLFEYFSETQRNKGNFPGRFSGRQFSNSRSEMNVSTLELGDSALYLCASSSGQFNYGYTFGSGTRLTVV.

The rearrangement uses TRBV4-1 and TRBJ2-7, with D possibly TRBD2 on 5 matching bases. The V gene lost 1 base and the J gene lost 0 bases, with 13 bases spanning the gap. The length of the CDR3 is 16 residues. CDR1 MGHRA and CDR2 YSYEKL come from the germline V gene. CDR3 in DNA: TGCGCCAGCAGCCAAGGCTGGACTTGGAGCTCCTACGAGCAGTACTTC. Translation: CASSQGWTWSSYEQYF.

V is TRBV6-5 and J is TRBJ1-5; D unclear. CDR3 length: 13 residues. The germline V gene encodes CDR1 MNHEY and CDR2 SVGAGI. Trimming left V 8 bases short and J 0 bases short, with 8 bases between. DNA of the CDR3: TGTGCCAGCGCGGGCAATAGCAATCAGCCCCAGCATTTT. Amino acid sequence: CASAGNSNQPQHF.

The V gene is TRBV7-9, the J gene TRBJ2-5; TRBD1 might be the D (6 bases). The CDR3 contains 15 residues. The V end lost 5 bases, the J end lost 7 bases, and 20 bases lay between the germline ends. Germline-derived CDR1 and CDR2 are SEHNR and FQNEAQ (reference sequence). CDR3 loop: CASSTKGQFYGTQYF. The CDR3 nucleotides read TGTGCCAGCAGCACAAAAGGACAGTTTTATGGGACCCAGTACTTC. The complete variable domain, with remaining parts taken from reference TRBV7-9 and TRBJ2-5, reads DTGVSQNPRHKITKRGQNVTFRCDPISEHNRLYWYRQTLGQGPEFLTYFQNEAQLEKSRLLSDRFSAERPKGSFSTLEIQRTEQGDSAMYLCASSTKGQFYGTQYFGPGTRLLVL.

This rearrangement joins TRBV5-4 to TRBJ2-1; TRBD2 agrees at 11 bases. The CDR3 is 18 residues long. The germline V gene encodes CDR1 SGHNT and CDR2 YYREEE (reference sequence). V trimming: 0 bases; J trimming: 7 bases; junction bases outside the gene matches: 12. CDR3 loop: CASSLGVAGGPEWNEQFF. CDR3 DNA: TGTGCCAGCAGCTTGGGGGTAGCGGGAGGGCCGGAGTGGAATGAGCAGTTCTTC.

The V call is TRBV5-8, the J call TRBJ1-5; no clear D. The CDR3 is 15 residues long. Germline V CDR1 and CDR2: SGHTS, YDEGEE. V lost 5 bases to trimming and J lost 5 bases, with 17 bases between them. CDR3 sequence (DNA): TGTGCCAGCAGTCGCGACATTGATTGGCATCAGCCCCAGCATTTT. Translating it yields CASSRDIDWHQPQHF.

V usage is TRBV13 and J usage is TRBJ2-5; TRBD1 aligns across 9 bases. Unmatched junction bases numbered 6, after V lost 1 base and J lost 0 bases. Germline loops: CDR1 PRHDT, CDR2 FYEKMQ (reference sequence). This CDR3 has 17 amino acids. The CDR3 DNA reads as TGTGCCAGCAGCTTAGAGGGACAGGGAAAGTACCAAGAGACCCAGTACTTC. It encodes CASSLEGQGKYQETQYF.

The chain uses TRBV11-2 and TRBJ1-5; D is uncertain. CDR1 is SGHAT, CDR2 FQNNGV, per germline. V dropped 2 bases and J dropped 5 bases, with 7 bases sitting between them. The CDR3 extends over 13 amino acids. CDR3 loop: CASSLWADQPQHF. CDR3 bases: TGTGCCAGCAGCTTATGGGCTGATCAGCCCCAGCATTTT. The variable domain in full, completed from reference TRBV11-2 and TRBJ1-5, reads EAGVAQSPRYKIIEKRQSVAFWCNPISGHATLYWYQQILGQGPKLLIQFQNNGVVDDSQLPKDRFSAERLKGVDSTLKIQPAKLEDSAVYLCASSLWADQPQHFGDGTRLSIL.

The chain has TRBV19 and TRBJ1-1, with unresolved D. Germline V gene sequence: CDR1 LNHDA, CDR2 SQIVND (reference sequence). The germline V and J ends were trimmed by 4 bases and 6 bases, with 18 bases remaining between them. This CDR3 contains 15 residues. CDR3 in amino acids: CASSTTPQSVPEAFF. CDR3 coding DNA: TGTGCCAGTAGTACCACACCACAGTCGGTTCCTGAAGCTTTCTTT.

This sequence joins TRBV28 and TRBJ1-2; 8 bases are a match to TRBD1. J lost 8 bases, V lost 3 bases, and 5 bases had no gene match. CDR1 MDHEN and CDR2 SYDVKM come from the germline V gene. The CDR3 covers 13 residues. The CDR3 DNA is TGTGCCAGCAGTTTCTTACAGGGGGGAGGCTACACCTTC. Amino acid sequence: CASSFLQGGGYTF.

The table lists this clone with a few counts. The V and J genes are TRBV2 and TRBJ1-5; D is undetermined. V was shortened by 2 bases and J by 0 bases, with 5 bases between the two germline ends. The V gene's germline CDR1 is SNHLY and CDR2 FYNNEI. The CDR3 is made up of 14 amino acids. The CDR3 sequence is CASSEHYSNQPQHF. CDR3 in DNA: TGTGCCAGCAGTGAACACTATAGCAATCAGCCCCAGCATTTT.

This chain connects TRBV7-9 to TRBJ2-3; D call uncertain. Germline V gene data show CDR1 as SEHNR and CDR2 as FQNEAQ (reference sequence). The CDR3 totals 13 residues. Deletions cut 3 bases from V and 5 bases from J, with 9 bases between. CDR3 sequence: CASSFVSRDTQYF. The CDR3, as DNA: TGTGCCAGCAGCTTTGTATCCCGAGATACGCAGTATTTT.

V usage is TRBV19 and J usage is TRBJ2-7, with TRBD2 matching 8 bases. Unmatched junction bases numbered 7, after V lost 4 bases and J lost 2 bases. The CDR3 runs 15 residues. Germline values: CDR1 LNHDA, CDR2 SQIVND (reference sequence). Here the CDR3 reads CASSTYSGTTYEQYF. DNA for the CDR3: TGTGCCAGTAGTACTTATAGCGGGACCACCTACGAGCAGTACTTC.

This chain uses TRBV7-9 with TRBJ1-3; D call uncertain. The CDR3 totals 12 residues. The V and J ends lost 4 bases and 5 bases respectively, with 6 bases between them. Germline V gene sequence: CDR1 SEHNR, CDR2 FQNEAQ (reference sequence). CDR3 residues: CASSSTRNTIYF. DNA of the CDR3: TGTGCCAGCAGCTCCACTCGAAACACCATATATTTT.

V gene TRBV20-1 combines with J gene TRBJ1-6; D not resolved. The CDR3 totals 14 residues. Germline lookup yields CDR1 DFQATT and CDR2 SNEGSKA (reference sequence). V lost 3 bases, J lost 5 bases, and 11 bases lay in between. The CDR3 bases are TGCAGTGCTAGTCTCAGTCAGAATAATTCACCCCTCCACTTT. Its protein is CSASLSQNNSPLHF.

V usage is TRBV2 and J usage is TRBJ2-7; D possibly corresponds to TRBD2 (5 bases). The CDR3 loop spans 14 amino acids. In germline, CDR1 is SNHLY, CDR2 FYNNEI. V lost 5 bases and J 5 bases, leaving 16 bases between the germline ends. The DNA of the CDR3 is TGTGCCAGCAGTATAGAACAGCGGTCCAACGAGCAGTACTTC. Amino acid sequence: CASSIEQRSNEQYF.

This clone was seen a single time. The chain uses TRBV5-5 and TRBJ2-1; TRBD2 matches at 12 bases. The CDR3 runs to 15 residues. J gave up 10 bases and V 2 bases, and 7 bases lay outside the gene matches. The germline gives CDR1 SGHKS, CDR2 YYEKEE (reference sequence). In DNA form, the CDR3 reads TGTGCCAGCAGCTTTAGACTAGCGGGAGTGGACGAGCAGTTCTTC. This gives the protein CASSFRLAGVDEQFF.

The gene calls are TRBV9 and TRBJ2-7; 12 nucleotides agree with TRBD2. Germline V gives CDR1 SGDLS, CDR2 YYNGEE. The CDR3 extends over 19 amino acids. The V gene end was trimmed by 4 bases and the J gene end by 5 bases; junction bases not matched to a gene: 19. CDR3 DNA: TGTGCCAGCAGCCCTTACCCTAGCGGGAGGGGGGACAGGAACGACGAGCAGTACTTC. Amino acid sequence: CASSPYPSGRGDRNDEQYF.

The genes are TRBV6-1 and TRBJ2-2; 7 bases are a match to TRBD1. V was pared by 6 bases and J by 6 bases, with 1 base of the junction left unmatched. There are 12 residues in the CDR3. CDR1 is MNHNS and CDR2 is SASEGT in the germline V gene. The CDR3 here is CASRTGAGELFF. CDR3 DNA sequence: TGTGCCAGCAGAACAGGGGCCGGGGAGCTGTTTTTT.

The sample holds one count of this clone. This chain links TRBV30 with TRBJ2-5, with no clear D. Germline V gene data show CDR1 as GTSNPN and CDR2 as SVGIG (reference sequence). Trimming took off 0 bases at V and 3 bases at J, with 11 bases between the two ends. CDR3 size: 14 residues. The CDR3 DNA reads TGTGCCTGGAGTGTCGTTCTAACGGAAGAGACCCAGTACTTC. Amino acids: CAWSVVLTEETQYF.

The rearrangement uses TRBV5-1 and TRBJ1-2; D unclear. Trimming left V 4 bases short and J 8 bases short, with 15 bases between. CDR3 length equals 13 residues. Germline CDR1 is SGHRS and CDR2 is YFSETQ. CDR3 in DNA: TGCGCCAGCAGCGTGGACCGAGCCCGCGGCTACACCTTC. Translation: CASSVDRARGYTF.

J is TRBJ2-1 and V is TRBV6-5, with 11 bases fitting TRBD2. V trimming: 5 bases; J trimming: 8 bases; junction bases outside the gene matches: 5. The CDR3 length is 14 residues. Germline CDR1 reads MNHEY; CDR2 reads SVGAGI. The CDR3 region has the DNA TGTGCCAGCAGTCGGACTAGCGGGCTCGATGAGCAGTTCTTC. Its protein is CASSRTSGLDEQFF.

The sample holds one count of this clone. The chain carries TRBV11-2 and TRBJ2-7; 13 nucleotides match TRBD2. V shed 1 base and J 7 bases; nucleotides not matched to a gene: 16. The germline V gene encodes CDR1 SGHAT and CDR2 FQNNGV. The CDR3 extends over 19 amino acids. The CDR3 nucleotides are TGTGCCAGCAGCTTAGCAGGGGGACTGCGGACTAGCGGGAGAGGAGAGCAGTACTTC. Protein product: CASSLAGGLRTSGRGEQYF.

V is TRBV7-9 and J is TRBJ2-3; D possibly corresponds to TRBD2 (6 bases). Germline-derived CDR1 and CDR2 are SEHNR and FQNEAQ (reference sequence). The CDR3 length is 17 residues. Trimming removed 1 base from V and 5 bases from J, with 19 bases in between. CDR3 residues: CASSLVGRLERLDTQYF. The CDR3 nucleotides read TGTGCCAGCAGCTTAGTAGGGCGACTAGAGCGTTTAGATACGCAGTATTTT.

This chain connects TRBV6-5 to TRBJ2-2, with 7 bases identical to TRBD1. Germline V lookup: CDR1 MNHEY, CDR2 SVGAGI. V trimming: 6 bases; J trimming: 7 bases; junction bases outside the gene matches: 5. The CDR3 is 13 amino acids. The CDR3 nucleotides read TGTGCCAGCAGACAGGGGCGATTCGGGGAGCTGTTTTTT. This codes for CASRQGRFGELFF.